This TCR beta chain was captured by sequencing in a study of long-term antiretroviral therapy in people with HIV. Assay version v3.0 of immunoSEQ was used, and it was run at survey level. TCRdb's copy holds only in-frame clones and misses some; the assay was immunoSEQ multiplex PCR. This repertoire shows some 21,000 clones, 82% found once; its top ten account for 8% to 9%. The germline V gene has CDR1 SGHTA and CDR2 FQGNSA. V lost 1 base, J lost 2 bases, and 9 bases lay in between. This CDR3 has 14 residues. The sequence was obtained from a man aged 50 to 59 with HIV. The chain uses TRBV7-2 and TRBJ2-7; D possibly uses TRBD1 or TRBD2 (5 bases each). The specimen was unsorted PBMCs, collected at the start of antiretroviral therapy. The CDR3 coding sequence is TGTGCCAGCAGCTTAGGGGACGGAGCCTACGAGCAGTACTTC. Translating gives CASSLGDGAYEQYF.